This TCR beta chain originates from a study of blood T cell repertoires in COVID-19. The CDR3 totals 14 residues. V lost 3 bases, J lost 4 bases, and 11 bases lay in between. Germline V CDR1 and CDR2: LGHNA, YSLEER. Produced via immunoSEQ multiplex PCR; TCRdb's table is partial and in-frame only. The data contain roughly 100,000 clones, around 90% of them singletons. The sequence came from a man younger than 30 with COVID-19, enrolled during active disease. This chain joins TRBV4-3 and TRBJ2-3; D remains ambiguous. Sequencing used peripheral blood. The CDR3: CASSQSHRSDTQYF. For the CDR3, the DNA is TGCGCCAGCAGCCAGAGCCATAGATCAGATACGCAGTATTTT.